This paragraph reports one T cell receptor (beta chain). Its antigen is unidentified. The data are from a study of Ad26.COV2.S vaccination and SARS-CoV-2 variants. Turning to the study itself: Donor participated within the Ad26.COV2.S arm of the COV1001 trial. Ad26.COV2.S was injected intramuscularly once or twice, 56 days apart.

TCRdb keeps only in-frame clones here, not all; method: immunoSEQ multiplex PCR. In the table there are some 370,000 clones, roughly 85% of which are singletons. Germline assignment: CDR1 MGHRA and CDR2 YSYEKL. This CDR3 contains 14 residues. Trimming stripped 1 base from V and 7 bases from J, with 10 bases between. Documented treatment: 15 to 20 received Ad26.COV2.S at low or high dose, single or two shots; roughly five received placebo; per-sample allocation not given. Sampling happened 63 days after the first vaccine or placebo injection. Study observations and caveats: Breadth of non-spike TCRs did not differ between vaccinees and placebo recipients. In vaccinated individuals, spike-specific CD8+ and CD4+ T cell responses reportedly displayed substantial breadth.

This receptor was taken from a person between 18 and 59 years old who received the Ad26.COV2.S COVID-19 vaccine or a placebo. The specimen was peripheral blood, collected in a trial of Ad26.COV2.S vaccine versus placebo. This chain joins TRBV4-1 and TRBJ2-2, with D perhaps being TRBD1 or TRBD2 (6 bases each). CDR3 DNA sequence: TGCGCCAGCAGCCAAGTTGGGGGGCGCGGGGAGCTGTTTTTT. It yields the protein CASSQVGGRGELFF.